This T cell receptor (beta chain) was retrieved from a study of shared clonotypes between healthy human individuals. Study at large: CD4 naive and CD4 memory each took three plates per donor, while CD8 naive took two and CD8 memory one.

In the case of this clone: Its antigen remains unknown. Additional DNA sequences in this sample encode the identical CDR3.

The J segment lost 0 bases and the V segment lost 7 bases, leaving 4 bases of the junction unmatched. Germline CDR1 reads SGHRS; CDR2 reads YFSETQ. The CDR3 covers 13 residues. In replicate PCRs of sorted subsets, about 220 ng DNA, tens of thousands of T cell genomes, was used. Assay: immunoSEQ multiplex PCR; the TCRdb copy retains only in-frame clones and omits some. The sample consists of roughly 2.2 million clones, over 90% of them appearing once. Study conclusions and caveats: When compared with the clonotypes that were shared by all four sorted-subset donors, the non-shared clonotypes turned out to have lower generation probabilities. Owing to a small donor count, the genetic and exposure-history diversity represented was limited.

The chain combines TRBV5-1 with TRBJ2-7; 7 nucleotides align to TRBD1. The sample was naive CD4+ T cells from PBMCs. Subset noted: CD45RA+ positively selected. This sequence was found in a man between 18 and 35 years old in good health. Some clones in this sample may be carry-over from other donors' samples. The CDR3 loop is CASSDRASYEQYF. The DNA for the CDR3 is TGCGCCAGCTCTGACAGGGCCTCCTACGAGCAGTACTTC.